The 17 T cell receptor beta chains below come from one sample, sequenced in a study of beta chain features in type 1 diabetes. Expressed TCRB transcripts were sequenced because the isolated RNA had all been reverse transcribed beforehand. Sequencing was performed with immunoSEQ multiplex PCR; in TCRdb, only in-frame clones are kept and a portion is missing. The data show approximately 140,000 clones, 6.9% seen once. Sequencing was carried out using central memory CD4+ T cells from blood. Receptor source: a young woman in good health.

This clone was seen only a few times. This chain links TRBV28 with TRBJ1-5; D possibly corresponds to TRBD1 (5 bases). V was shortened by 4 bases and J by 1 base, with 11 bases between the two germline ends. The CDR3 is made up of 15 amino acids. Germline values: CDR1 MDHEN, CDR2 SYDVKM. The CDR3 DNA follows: TGTGCCAGCAGTTCATCCCAGGGAAGCAATCAGCCCCAGCATTTT. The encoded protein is CASSSSQGSNQPQHF.

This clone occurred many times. Here the CDR3 DNA reads TGCGCCAGCAGCTTAATTTCCGGGACACCCAGGGACATTCAGTACTTC. Translated, it gives CASSLISGTPRDIQYF. V and J are TRBV5-1 and TRBJ2-4; a weak D match, TRBD1 (6 bases). This CDR3 has 16 amino acids. The V end lost 2 bases, the J end lost 8 bases, and 20 bases lay between the germline ends. From germline, CDR1 is SGHRS and CDR2 YFSETQ.

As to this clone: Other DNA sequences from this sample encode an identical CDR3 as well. The CDR3 is CASSIRDQETQYF. CDR3 DNA sequence: TGTGCCAGTAGTATCCGGGACCAAGAGACCCAGTACTTC. The rearrangement joins TRBV19 to TRBJ2-5; D remains ambiguous. Trimming stripped 3 bases from V and 0 bases from J, with 5 bases between. Germline CDR1 reads LNHDA; CDR2 reads SQIVND (reference sequence). The CDR3 extends over 13 amino acids.

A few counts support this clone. The CDR3 protein is CASSQTVGGRDYNEQFF. The CDR3 region has the DNA TGCGCCAGCAGCCAGACGGTCGGCGGGAGGGACTACAATGAGCAGTTCTTC. The genes are TRBV4-3 and TRBJ2-1; 9 nucleotides match TRBD2. Germline V CDR1 and CDR2: LGHNA, YSLEER. The trim removed 3 bases at V and 3 bases at J, leaving 9 bases unmatched. The CDR3 sequence is 17 residues long.

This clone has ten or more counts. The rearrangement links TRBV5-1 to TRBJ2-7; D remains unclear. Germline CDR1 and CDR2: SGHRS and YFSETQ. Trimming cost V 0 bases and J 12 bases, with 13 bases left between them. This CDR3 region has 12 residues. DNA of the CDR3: TGCGCCAGCAGCTTGGACAGCCAGCTCGCGTACTTC. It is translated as CASSLDSQLAYF.

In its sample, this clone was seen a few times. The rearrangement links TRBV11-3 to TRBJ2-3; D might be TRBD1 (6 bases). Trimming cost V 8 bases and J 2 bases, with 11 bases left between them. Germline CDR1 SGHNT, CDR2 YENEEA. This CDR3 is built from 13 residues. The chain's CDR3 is CASADSFTDTQYF. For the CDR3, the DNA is TGTGCCAGCGCGGACAGTTTCACAGATACGCAGTATTTT.

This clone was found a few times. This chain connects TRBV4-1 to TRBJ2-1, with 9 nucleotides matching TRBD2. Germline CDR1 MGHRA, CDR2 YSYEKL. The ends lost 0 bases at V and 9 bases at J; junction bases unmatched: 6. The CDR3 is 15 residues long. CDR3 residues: CASSQESAGGREQFF. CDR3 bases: TGCGCCAGCAGCCAAGAAAGCGCGGGAGGGCGTGAGCAGTTCTTC.

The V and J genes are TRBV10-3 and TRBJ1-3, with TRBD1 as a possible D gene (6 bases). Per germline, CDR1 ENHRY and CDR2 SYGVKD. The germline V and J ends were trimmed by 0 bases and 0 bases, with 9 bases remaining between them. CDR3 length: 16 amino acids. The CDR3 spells CAISESGHDSGNTIYF. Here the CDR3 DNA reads TGTGCCATCAGTGAGTCGGGACATGACTCTGGAAACACCATATATTTT.

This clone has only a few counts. CDR3 sequence (DNA): TGTGCCAGTAGTATGCTAAGGGGGCGAGACACTGAAGCTTTCTTT. It is translated as CASSMLRGRDTEAFF. This chain links TRBV19 with TRBJ1-1; 7 nucleotides align to TRBD1. V dropped 3 bases and J dropped 3; count of bases not matched to a gene: 7. The germline gives CDR1 LNHDA, CDR2 SQIVND (reference sequence). CDR3 size: 15 residues.

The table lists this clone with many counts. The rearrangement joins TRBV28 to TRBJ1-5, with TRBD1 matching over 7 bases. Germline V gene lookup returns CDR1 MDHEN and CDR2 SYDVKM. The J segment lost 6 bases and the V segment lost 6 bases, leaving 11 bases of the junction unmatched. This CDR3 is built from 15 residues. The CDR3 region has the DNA TGTGCCAGCAGCCCGTATTCAGGGGGAGGTCAGCCCCAGCATTTT. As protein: CASSPYSGGGQPQHF. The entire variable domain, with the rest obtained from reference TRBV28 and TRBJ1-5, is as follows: DVKVTQSSRYLVKRTGEKVFLECVQDMDHENMFWYRQDPGLGLRLIYFSYDVKMKEKGDIPEGYSVSREKKERFSLILESASTNQTSMYLCASSPYSGGGQPQHFGDGTRLSIL.

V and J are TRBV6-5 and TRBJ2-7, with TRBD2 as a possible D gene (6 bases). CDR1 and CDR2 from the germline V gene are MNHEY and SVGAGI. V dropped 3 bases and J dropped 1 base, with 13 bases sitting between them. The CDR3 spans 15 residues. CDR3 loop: CASSYGGTNSYEQYF. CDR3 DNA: TGTGCCAGCAGTTATGGCGGGACGAATTCCTACGAGCAGTACTTC.

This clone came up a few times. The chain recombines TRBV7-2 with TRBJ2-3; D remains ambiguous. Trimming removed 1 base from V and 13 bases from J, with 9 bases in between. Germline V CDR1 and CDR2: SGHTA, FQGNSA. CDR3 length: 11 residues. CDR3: CASSLGPKKYF. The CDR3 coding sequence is TGTGCCAGCAGCTTAGGTCCCAAAAAGTATTTT.

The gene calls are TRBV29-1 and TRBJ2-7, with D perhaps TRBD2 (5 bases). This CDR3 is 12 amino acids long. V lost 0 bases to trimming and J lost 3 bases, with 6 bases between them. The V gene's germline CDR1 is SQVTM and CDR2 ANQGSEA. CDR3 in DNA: TGCAGCGTTGAAGATGAGGGCTACGAGCAGTACTTC. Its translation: CSVEDEGYEQYF.

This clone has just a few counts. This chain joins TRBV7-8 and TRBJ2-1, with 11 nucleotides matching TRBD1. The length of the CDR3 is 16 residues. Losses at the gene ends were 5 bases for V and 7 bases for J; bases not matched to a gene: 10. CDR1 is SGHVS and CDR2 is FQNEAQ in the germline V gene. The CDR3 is CASSPGGQGADNEQFF. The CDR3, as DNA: TGTGCCAGCAGCCCCGGTGGACAGGGGGCTGATAATGAGCAGTTCTTC.

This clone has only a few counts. DNA for the CDR3: TGTGCCAGCAGTTCGACTAGCGGGAGAGGCGATGAGCAGTTCTTC. Translation: CASSSTSGRGDEQFF. The chain joins TRBV6-6 to TRBJ2-1; the match to TRBD2 covers 12 bases. V was pared by 4 bases and J by 8 bases, with 6 bases of the junction left unmatched. This CDR3 has 15 residues. Per the germline V gene, CDR1 is MNHNY and CDR2 is SVGAGI (reference sequence).

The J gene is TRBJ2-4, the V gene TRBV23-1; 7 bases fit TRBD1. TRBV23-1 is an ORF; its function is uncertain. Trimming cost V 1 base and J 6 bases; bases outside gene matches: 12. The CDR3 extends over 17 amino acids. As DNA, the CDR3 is TGCGCCAGCAGTCAATGGGAGCTGACAGGGATGTTAAACATTCAGTACTTC. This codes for CASSQWELTGMLNIQYF.

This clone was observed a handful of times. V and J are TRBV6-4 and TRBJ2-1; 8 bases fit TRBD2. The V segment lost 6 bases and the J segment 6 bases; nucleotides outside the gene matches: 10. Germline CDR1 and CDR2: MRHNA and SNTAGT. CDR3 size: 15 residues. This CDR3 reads CASSQAGAGTNEQFF. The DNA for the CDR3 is TGTGCCAGCAGCCAAGCGGGAGCCGGCACCAATGAGCAGTTCTTC.